What follows describes a single T cell receptor beta chain. The data originate from a study of control samples from healthy donors and cancer patients. The repertoire was sequenced with immunoSEQ multiplex PCR; TCRdb's copy has only in-frame clones and lacks some. The sample lists 90,000 to 95,000 clones, 85% seen once, with approximately 19% in the top ten. Trimming removed 5 bases from V and 7 bases from J; junction bases left unmatched: 7. The CDR3 length is 14 residues. From germline, CDR1 is MNHEY and CDR2 SVGAGI. This TCR was recovered from a young man in good health. This chain uses TRBV6-5 with TRBJ1-4; 7 bases fit TRBD1. Sequenced sample: blood. CDR3 sequence reads: CASSRQGSGEKLFF. Written as DNA, the CDR3 is TGTGCCAGCAGTAGACAGGGCTCGGGTGAAAAACTGTTTTTT.